Listed below are T cell receptor beta chains from one sample, sequenced in a study of blood T cell repertoires in COVID-19. The table came from immunoSEQ multiplex PCR; TCRdb's copy has only in-frame clones and leaves some out. The table shows around 300,000 clones, with around 80% occurring only once. The sequencing sample was made of peripheral blood. These receptors were obtained from a man aged 25-45 years with active or convalescent COVID-19. Each CDR3 is given with its conserved first and last residue. The order of the fields is CDR3 length, J gene, V gene, D gene, CDR3 DNA, CDR3 protein. D genes are given only for firm matches.

CDR3 length: 13
J gene: TRBJ2-4
V gene: TRBV28
D gene: TRBD2
CDR3 DNA: TGTGCCACCCGGGGGGGGGCCAAAAACATTCAGTACTTC
CDR3 protein: CATRGGAKNIQYF

CDR3 length: 14
J gene: TRBJ2-7
V gene: TRBV5-4
D gene: TRBD1
CDR3 DNA: TGTGCCAGCAGCTTGGACAGGGGGTACTACGAGCAGTACTTC
CDR3 protein: CASSLDRGYYEQYF

CDR3 length: 14
J gene: TRBJ2-3
V gene: TRBV27
D gene: TRBD2
CDR3 DNA: TGTGCCAGCAGGCTAGCGGGAGGGGCCGATACGCAGTATTTT
CDR3 protein: CASRLAGGADTQYF

CDR3 length: 12
J gene: TRBJ1-2
V gene: TRBV18
D gene: -
CDR3 DNA: TGTGCCAGCTCTCTCGAACAGGGAAGCTACACCTTC
CDR3 protein: CASSLEQGSYTF

CDR3 length: 16
J gene: TRBJ2-3
V gene: TRBV11-2
D gene: TRBD2
CDR3 DNA: TGTGCCAGCAGCCCCGTCCCCAGCGGGGTAACAGATACGCAGTATTTT
CDR3 protein: CASSPVPSGVTDTQYF

CDR3 length: 14
J gene: TRBJ1-5
V gene: TRBV19
D gene: -
CDR3 DNA: TGTGCCAGTAGTATCGGACTCACGGGGGGGCCCCAGCATTTT
CDR3 protein: CASSIGLTGGPQHF

CDR3 length: 12
J gene: TRBJ2-5
V gene: TRBV7-9
D gene: -
CDR3 DNA: TGTGCCAGCAGCTTATCTGTAGAGACCCAGTACTTC
CDR3 protein: CASSLSVETQYF

CDR3 length: 11
J gene: TRBJ2-1
V gene: TRBV4-2
D gene: -
CDR3 DNA: TGTGCCAGCAGCCAAGGCGCTGAGCAGTTCTTC
CDR3 protein: CASSQGAEQFF

CDR3 length: 17
J gene: TRBJ1-3
V gene: TRBV12-5
D gene: -
CDR3 DNA: TGTGCTAGTGGTTTGGTATCACGGAGGCCGCTTGGAAACACCATATATTTT
CDR3 protein: CASGLVSRRPLGNTIYF

CDR3 length: 15
J gene: TRBJ2-7
V gene: TRBV7-6
D gene: -
CDR3 DNA: TGTGCCAGCAGCTTAGCGGCAACAGGCGGCGGCGAGCAGTACTTC
CDR3 protein: CASSLAATGGGEQYF